The 28 T cell receptor beta chains listed next were all sequenced from one sample in a study of T cell clones after liver transplantation. The method was immunoSEQ multiplex PCR; TCRdb's version includes in-frame clones alone and lacks a portion of them. The sample consists of several thousand clones, about 84% of them appearing once. The input for sequencing was CD8+ T cells from blood, taken before liver transplant. Receptors were obtained from a human donor who received a liver transplant.

This clone has a handful of counts. This chain connects TRBV7-2 to TRBJ2-5; weak D call: TRBD2 (6 bases). In germline, CDR1 is SGHTA, CDR2 FQGNSA. Trimming left V 3 bases short and J 4 bases short, with 12 bases between. The CDR3 runs 14 residues. The CDR3 DNA reads as TGTGCCAGCAGCTTGGGCGGGGTCCCAGAGACCCAGTACTTC. It is translated as CASSLGGVPETQYF. Together with reference TRBV7-2 and TRBJ2-5, the CDR3 gives the full variable domain: GAGVSQSPSNKVTEKGKDVELRCDPISGHTALYWYRQSLGQGLEFLIYFQGNSAPDKSGLPSDRFSAERTGGSVSTLTIQRTQQEDSAVYLCASSLGGVPETQYFGPGTRLLVL.

The chain carries TRBV7-2 and TRBJ2-1; unclear D gene. V lost 4 bases to trimming and J lost 3 bases, with 10 bases between them. This CDR3 is 14 amino acids long. CDR1 is SGHTA and CDR2 is FQGNSA in the germline V gene. The CDR3 loop is CASSSTSGYNEQFF. The CDR3 DNA is TGTGCCAGCAGCTCCACCTCAGGCTACAATGAGCAGTTCTTC.

V gene TRBV4-3 combines with J gene TRBJ2-7; 7 nucleotides match TRBD1. Unmatched junction bases numbered 10, after V lost 4 bases and J lost 1 base. The germline V gene encodes CDR1 LGHNA and CDR2 YSLEER. The CDR3 covers 16 residues. CDR3 sequence: CASSPQAGTESYEQYF. CDR3 coding DNA: TGCGCCAGCAGCCCCCAGGCCGGGACAGAGTCCTACGAGCAGTACTTC.

The chain employs TRBV27 and TRBJ2-3; 11 bases map to TRBD2. The trim removed 4 bases at V and 3 bases at J, leaving 9 bases unmatched. The CDR3 consists of 17 residues. The germline V gene has CDR1 MNHEY and CDR2 SMNVEV (reference sequence). The chain's CDR3 is CASSSPRLAGSTDTQYF. The CDR3 DNA reads as TGTGCCAGCAGTTCCCCCCGACTAGCGGGAAGTACAGATACGCAGTATTTT.

The CDR3 is CASSKGGLAGHNEQFF. The CDR3 DNA reads TGTGCCAGTAGTAAGGGGGGACTAGCGGGGCACAATGAGCAGTTCTTC. The chain has TRBV19 and TRBJ2-1, with 13 bases identical to TRBD2. The trim removed 4 bases at V and 5 bases at J, leaving 5 bases unmatched. CDR3 size: 16 residues. Germline loops: CDR1 LNHDA, CDR2 SQIVND (reference sequence).

The table lists this clone with a few counts. The genes are TRBV7-9 and TRBJ2-1; 12 bases match TRBD2. V lost 6 bases to trimming and J lost 7 bases; unmatched junction nucleotides: 13. From germline, CDR1 is SEHNR and CDR2 FQNEAQ (reference sequence). The CDR3 runs 17 residues. CDR3: CASSRRLAGGAGNEQFF. CDR3 coding DNA: TGTGCCAGCAGTCGCCGGCTAGCGGGAGGGGCAGGGAATGAGCAGTTCTTC.

The chain joins TRBV6-1 to TRBJ2-7; D unclear. The V end lost 3 bases, the J end lost 3 bases, and 0 bases lay between the germline ends. Per the germline V gene, CDR1 is MNHNS and CDR2 is SASEGT. The CDR3 is made up of 10 amino acids. CDR3 bases: TGTGCCAGCAGTGACTACGAGCAGTACTTC. Its protein is CASSDYEQYF.

This clone was recorded only once. The chain has TRBV11-2 and TRBJ1-5; no reliable D call. The CDR3 is made up of 14 amino acids. Trimming took 1 base from V and 4 from J, leaving 8 bases between them. Germline loops: CDR1 SGHAT, CDR2 FQNNGV. DNA of the CDR3: TGTGCCAGCAGCTTAGGACTTAATAATCAGCCCCAGCATTTT. This encodes CASSLGLNNQPQHF.

The chain carries TRBV11-2 and TRBJ2-1; 12 nucleotides align to TRBD2. From germline, CDR1 is SGHAT and CDR2 FQNNGV. CDR3 length: 20 amino acids. V lost 0 bases, J lost 3 bases, and 12 bases stayed unmatched. The CDR3 sequence is CASSLDTLTSGRYYYNEQFF. Written as DNA, the CDR3 is TGTGCCAGCAGCTTAGATACATTGACTAGCGGGAGATACTACTACAATGAGCAGTTCTTC. Together with reference TRBV11-2 and TRBJ2-1, the CDR3 gives the full variable domain: EAGVAQSPRYKIIEKRQSVAFWCNPISGHATLYWYQQILGQGPKLLIQFQNNGVVDDSQLPKDRFSAERLKGVDSTLKIQPAKLEDSAVYLCASSLDTLTSGRYYYNEQFFGPGTRLTVL.

This clone turned up a few times. This rearrangement joins TRBV6-1 to TRBJ2-7; the D is unclear. Germline CDR1 is MNHNS and CDR2 is SASEGT. V lost 2 bases to trimming and J lost 3 bases, with 5 bases between them. The CDR3 runs to 12 residues. In DNA, the CDR3 is TGTGCCAGCAGTGAATACGGCTACGAGCAGTACTTC. This codes for CASSEYGYEQYF.

This clone was detected only a few times. This rearrangement joins TRBV7-9 to TRBJ2-7; D is perhaps TRBD1 (5 bases). The CDR3 totals 13 residues. Trimming shortened V by 1 base and J by 2 bases, and 6 bases separated the two germline ends. CDR1 and CDR2 from the germline V gene are SEHNR and FQNEAQ (reference sequence). The CDR3 bases are TGTGCCAGCAGCTTAGTAGGGGCCTACGAGCAGTACTTC. Translation: CASSLVGAYEQYF.

The sample holds one count of this clone. V usage is TRBV6-4 and J usage is TRBJ1-2, with a tentative D call TRBD1 (5 bases). CDR3 length: 15 amino acids. Germline V lookup: CDR1 MRHNA, CDR2 SNTAGT. Between the trimmed V and J ends, which lost 3 bases and 5 bases, there was a span of 16 bases. CDR3 sequence: CASSDYPTDKYGYTF. The CDR3 nucleotides are TGTGCCAGCAGTGATTACCCGACGGACAAGTATGGCTACACCTTC.

V gene TRBV28 combines with J gene TRBJ2-1; TRBD1 might be the D (6 bases). V dropped 4 bases and J dropped 9 bases, with 13 bases sitting between them. This CDR3 is built from 13 residues. CDR1 and CDR2 (germline): MDHEN, SYDVKM. CDR3: CASSYTLTGEQFF. The CDR3 DNA is TGTGCCAGCAGTTATACACTGACAGGTGAGCAGTTCTTC. Using reference TRBV28 and TRBJ2-1 for the parts outside the CDR3, the full variable domain is DVKVTQSSRYLVKRTGEKVFLECVQDMDHENMFWYRQDPGLGLRLIYFSYDVKMKEKGDIPEGYSVSREKKERFSLILESASTNQTSMYLCASSYTLTGEQFFGPGTRLTVL.

The rearrangement joins TRBV2 to TRBJ1-2, with 8 nucleotides matching TRBD1. CDR3 length: 16 amino acids. CDR1 and CDR2 (germline): SNHLY, FYNNEI. With V trimmed by 1 base and J by 5 bases, 9 bases remained unmatched. CDR3 sequence: CASSEDGQGAWYGYTF. The CDR3 DNA sequence: TGTGCCAGCAGTGAAGATGGGCAGGGGGCTTGGTATGGCTACACCTTC.

The rearrangement joins TRBV6-5 to TRBJ1-2; D remains unclear. V shed 6 bases and J shed 4 bases, with 12 bases lying between them. CDR1 and CDR2 (germline): MNHEY, SVGAGI. CDR3 length equals 13 residues. The CDR3 loop is CASSLDSIYGYTF. In DNA form, the CDR3 reads TGTGCCAGCAGCTTAGACTCTATCTATGGCTACACCTTC.

This chain uses TRBV2 with TRBJ1-2; D remains ambiguous. V was clipped by 1 base and J by 1 base, with 13 bases between them. The CDR3 is made up of 16 amino acids. CDR1 and CDR2 from the germline V gene are SNHLY and FYNNEI. The CDR3 region has the DNA TGTGCCAGCAGTGAAGTGGAGGCAAGCCTTAACTATGGCTACACCTTC. It encodes CASSEVEASLNYGYTF.

The chain employs TRBV10-3 and TRBJ2-7, with D perhaps matching TRBD1 (5 bases). Germline values: CDR1 ENHRY, CDR2 SYGVKD. This CDR3 contains 13 residues. V dropped 5 bases and J dropped 1 base, with 9 bases sitting between them. CDR3 protein: CAISTDSSYEQYF. Written as DNA, the CDR3 is TGTGCCATCAGTACTGACAGTTCCTACGAGCAGTACTTC.

The chain employs TRBV19 and TRBJ1-5; D is uncertain. V was cut by 11 bases and J by 2 bases, with 10 bases left in between. Germline CDR1 and CDR2: LNHDA and SQIVND (reference sequence). The CDR3 is 12 amino acids. The CDR3 sequence is CASTAGNQPQHF. The CDR3 nucleotides are TGTGCCTCTACAGCGGGCAATCAGCCCCAGCATTTT.

The chain recombines TRBV6-5 with TRBJ1-2; D gene uncertain. The CDR3 sequence is 13 residues long. Germline V gene sequence: CDR1 MNHEY, CDR2 SVGAGI. The V gene lost 2 bases and the J gene lost 5 bases, with 9 bases spanning the gap. The CDR3 is CASSYGGGYGYTF. CDR3 DNA sequence: TGTGCCAGCAGTTACGGTGGTGGTTATGGCTACACCTTC.

This clone turned up a few times. This chain links TRBV7-9 with TRBJ2-7; either TRBD1 or TRBD2 may supply D (5 bases each). This CDR3 comprises 13 residues. The V end was cut by 6 bases, the J end by 3 bases, with 12 bases between. The germline gives CDR1 SEHNR, CDR2 FQNEAQ (reference sequence). The CDR3 is CASSSRGDYEQYF. Written as DNA, the CDR3 is TGTGCCAGCAGTTCCCGGGGCGACTACGAGCAGTACTTC.

The chain links TRBV19 to TRBJ1-3; no clear D. With 5 bases removed from V and 4 bases from J, the gap between germline ends came to 21 bases. The CDR3 is 17 amino acids. Germline-derived CDR1 and CDR2 are LNHDA and SQIVND (reference sequence). CDR3 coding DNA: TGTGCCAGTAGTCGAGGCAGCCCGGAGTTGTCGGGAAACACCATATATTTT. Translation: CASSRGSPELSGNTIYF. Looking up the rest from reference TRBV19 and TRBJ1-3 gives the full variable domain: DGGITQSPKYLFRKEGQNVTLSCEQNLNHDAMYWYRQDPGQGLRLIYYSQIVNDFQKGDIAEGYSVSREKKESFPLTVTSAQKNPTAFYLCASSRGSPELSGNTIYFGEGSWLTVV.

This clone was picked up one time. The rearrangement joins TRBV19 to TRBJ2-1; TRBD2 matches 9 bases. Germline loops: CDR1 LNHDA, CDR2 SQIVND (reference sequence). CDR3 length: 14 amino acids. With V trimmed by 5 bases and J by 9 bases, 8 bases remained unmatched. The CDR3 nucleotides are TGTGCCAGTAGTCCGGGACTAGCTTGGTCTGAGCAGTTCTTC. Its translation is CASSPGLAWSEQFF.

This clone was seen more than once but under ten times. The chain employs TRBV7-3 and TRBJ2-6; 10 bases match TRBD1. Germline CDR1 reads SGHTA; CDR2 reads FQGTGA. The CDR3 consists of 18 residues. Unmatched junction bases numbered 4, after V lost 2 bases and J lost 0 bases. CDR3 sequence: CASSLLGQGDSGANVLTF. The DNA of the CDR3 is TGTGCCAGCAGCTTACTTGGACAGGGGGACTCTGGGGCCAACGTCCTGACTTTC. Looking up the rest from reference TRBV7-3 and TRBJ2-6 gives the full variable domain: GAGVSQTPSNKVTEKGKYVELRCDPISGHTALYWYRQSLGQGPEFLIYFQGTGAADDSGLPNDRFFAVRPEGSVSTLKIQRTERGDSAVYLCASSLLGQGDSGANVLTFGAGSRLTVL.

This rearrangement joins TRBV11-2 to TRBJ2-3, with no clear D. The CDR3 contains 13 residues. Germline V gene lookup returns CDR1 SGHAT and CDR2 FQNNGV. Trimming took off 5 bases at V and 7 bases at J, with 13 bases between the two ends. The CDR3 bases are TGTGCCAGCAGCGCCCTCCCCCGAAATACGCAGTATTTT. It yields the protein CASSALPRNTQYF.

This chain connects TRBV6-6 to TRBJ1-1; D is uncertain. The CDR3 is made up of 13 amino acids. Germline CDR1 is MNHNY and CDR2 is SVGAGI (reference sequence). The germline V and J ends were trimmed by 2 bases and 1 base, with 5 bases remaining between them. The CDR3 loop reads CASSYGRNTEAFF. The CDR3 coding sequence is TGTGCCAGCAGTTACGGCAGGAACACTGAAGCTTTCTTT.

The J gene is TRBJ2-7, the V gene TRBV7-8; the match to TRBD1 covers 7 bases. The CDR3 is made up of 15 amino acids. CDR1 is SGHVS and CDR2 is FQNEAQ in the germline V gene. Trimming took 5 bases from V and 4 from J; bases not matched to a gene: 11. This CDR3 reads CASSLGSRTGYEQYF. The CDR3, as DNA: TGTGCCAGCAGCCTAGGCTCCCGGACAGGATACGAGCAGTACTTC. The complete variable domain, with remaining parts taken from reference TRBV7-8 and TRBJ2-7, reads GAGVSQSPRYKVAKRGQDVALRCDPISGHVSLFWYQQALGQGPEFLTYFQNEAQLDKSGLPSDRFFAERPEGSVSTLKIQRTQQEDSAVYLCASSLGSRTGYEQYFGPGTRLTVT.

With respect to this clone: At one of its ends the junction is not consistent with the germline gene, which may arise from a read error. V gene TRBV5-3 combines with J gene TRBJ2-2, with D unresolved. TRBV5-3 is marked as an open reading frame, function uncertain. This CDR3 region has 13 residues. This CDR3 reads CASSLLGLGELFF. CDR3 sequence (DNA): TGCGCCAGCAGCCTTCTAGGCCTCGGGGAGCTGTTTTTT.

The rearrangement links TRBV2 to TRBJ1-6; no definite D call. The CDR3 length is 18 residues. V lost 7 bases and J 0 bases, leaving 19 bases between the germline ends. CDR1 and CDR2 (germline): SNHLY, FYNNEI. The CDR3 DNA follows: TGTGCCAGCAACGACGTATGGGGATCGGGCTCCTATAATTCACCCCTCCACTTT. Protein: CASNDVWGSGSYNSPLHF. The full variable domain, completed using reference TRBV2 and TRBJ1-6, is EPEVTQTPSHQVTQMGQEVILRCVPISNHLYFYWYRQILGQKVEFLVSFYNNEISEKSEIFDDQFSVERPDGSNFTLKIRSTKLEDSAMYFCASNDVWGSGSYNSPLHFGNGTRLTVT.